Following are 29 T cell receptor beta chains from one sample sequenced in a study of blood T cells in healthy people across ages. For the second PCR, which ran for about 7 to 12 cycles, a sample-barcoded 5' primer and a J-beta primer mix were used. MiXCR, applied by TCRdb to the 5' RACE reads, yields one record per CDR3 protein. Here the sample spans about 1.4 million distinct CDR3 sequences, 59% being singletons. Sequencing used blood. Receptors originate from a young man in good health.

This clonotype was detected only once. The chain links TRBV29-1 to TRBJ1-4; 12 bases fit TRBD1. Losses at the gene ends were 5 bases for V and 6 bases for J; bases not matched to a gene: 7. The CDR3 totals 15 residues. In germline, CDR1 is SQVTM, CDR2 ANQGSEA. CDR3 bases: TGCAGCGTTTCACCCGGGACAGGGGGCGATGAAAAACTGTTTTTT. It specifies CSVSPGTGGDEKLFF.

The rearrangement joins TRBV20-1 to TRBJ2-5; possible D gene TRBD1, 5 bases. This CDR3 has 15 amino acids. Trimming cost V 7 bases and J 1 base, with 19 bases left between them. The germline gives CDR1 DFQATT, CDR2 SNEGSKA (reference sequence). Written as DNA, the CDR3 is TGCAGTGTGGGGTCGAAGGGGTTGGGCCAAGAGACCCAGTACTTC. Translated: CSVGSKGLGQETQYF.

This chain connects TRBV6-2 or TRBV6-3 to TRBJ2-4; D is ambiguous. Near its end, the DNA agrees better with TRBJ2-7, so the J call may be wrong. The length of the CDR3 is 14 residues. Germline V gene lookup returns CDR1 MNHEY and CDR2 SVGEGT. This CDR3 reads CASSRRVVSYEQYF. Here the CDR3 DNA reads TGTGCCAGCAGCCGACGGGTAGTATCGTACGAGCAGTACTTC.

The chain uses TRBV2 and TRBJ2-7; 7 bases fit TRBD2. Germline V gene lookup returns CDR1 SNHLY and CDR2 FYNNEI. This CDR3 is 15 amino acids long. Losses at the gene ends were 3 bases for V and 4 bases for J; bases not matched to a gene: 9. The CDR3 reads CASSDRASGLYEQYF. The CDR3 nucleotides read TGTGCCAGCAGTGATCGGGCTAGCGGCCTATACGAGCAGTACTTC.

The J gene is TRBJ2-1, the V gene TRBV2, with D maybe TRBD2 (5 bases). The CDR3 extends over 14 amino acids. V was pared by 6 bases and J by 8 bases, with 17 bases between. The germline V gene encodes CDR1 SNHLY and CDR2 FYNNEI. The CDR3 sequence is CASSRDYSVDEQFF. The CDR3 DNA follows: TGTGCCAGCAGCCGCGACTATAGCGTCGATGAGCAGTTCTTC.

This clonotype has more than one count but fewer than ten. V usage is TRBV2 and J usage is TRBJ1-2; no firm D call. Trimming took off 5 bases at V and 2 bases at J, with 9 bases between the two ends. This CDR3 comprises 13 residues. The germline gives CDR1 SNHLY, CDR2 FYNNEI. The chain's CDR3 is CASSPTRNYGYTF. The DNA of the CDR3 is TGTGCCAGCAGTCCGACACGAAACTATGGCTACACCTTC.

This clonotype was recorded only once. The CDR3 nucleotides are TGTGCCATCAGTCCGGGTAGGACAGGGGAAGACGAGCAGTACTTC. This encodes CAISPGRTGEDEQYF. The rearrangement uses TRBV10-3 and TRBJ2-7, with 9 bases matching TRBD1. The CDR3 has 15 residues. The V gene's germline CDR1 is ENHRY and CDR2 SYGVKD. Losses at the gene ends were 5 bases for V and 5 bases for J; bases not matched to a gene: 10.

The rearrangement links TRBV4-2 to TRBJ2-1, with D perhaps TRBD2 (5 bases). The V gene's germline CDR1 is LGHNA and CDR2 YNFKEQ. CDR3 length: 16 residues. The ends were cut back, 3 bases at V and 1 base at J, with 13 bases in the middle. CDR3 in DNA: TGTGCCAGCAGCCAGAGGGTGCGTGGGTCCTACAATGAGCAGTTCTTC. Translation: CASSQRVRGSYNEQFF.

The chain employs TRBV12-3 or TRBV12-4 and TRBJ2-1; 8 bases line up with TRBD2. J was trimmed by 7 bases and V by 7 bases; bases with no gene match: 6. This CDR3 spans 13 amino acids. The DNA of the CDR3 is TGTGCCAGCACCTGGGGCGGGAGGAATGAGCAGTTCTTC. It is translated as CASTWGGRNEQFF.

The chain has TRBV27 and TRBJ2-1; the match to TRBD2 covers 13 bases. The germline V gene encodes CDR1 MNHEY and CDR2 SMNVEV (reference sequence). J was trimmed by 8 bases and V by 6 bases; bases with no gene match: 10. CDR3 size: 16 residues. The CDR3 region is CASSTPGTSGIDEQFF. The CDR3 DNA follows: TGTGCCAGCAGCACCCCCGGGACTAGCGGGATCGATGAGCAGTTCTTC.

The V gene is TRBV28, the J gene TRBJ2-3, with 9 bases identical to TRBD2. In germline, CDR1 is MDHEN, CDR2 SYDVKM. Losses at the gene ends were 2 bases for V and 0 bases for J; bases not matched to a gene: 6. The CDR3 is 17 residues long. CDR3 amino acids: CASSLMRAGGSTDTQYF. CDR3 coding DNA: TGTGCCAGCAGTTTAATGAGGGCGGGGGGGAGCACAGATACGCAGTATTTT.

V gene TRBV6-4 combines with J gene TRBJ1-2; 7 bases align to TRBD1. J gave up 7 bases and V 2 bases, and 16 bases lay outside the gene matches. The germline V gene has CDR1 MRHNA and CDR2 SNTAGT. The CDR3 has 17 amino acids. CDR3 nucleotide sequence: TGTGCCAGCAGTGACGGTAACAGGGGAGTCGGTGGCTGTGGCTACACCTTC. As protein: CASSDGNRGVGGCGYTF.

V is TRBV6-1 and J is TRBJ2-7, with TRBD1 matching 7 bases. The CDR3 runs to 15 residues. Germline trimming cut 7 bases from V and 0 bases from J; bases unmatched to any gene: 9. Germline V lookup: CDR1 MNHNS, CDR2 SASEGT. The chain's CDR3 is CASTAWGQSSYEQYF. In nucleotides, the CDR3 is TGTGCCAGCACCGCTTGGGGACAGAGCTCCTACGAGCAGTACTTC.

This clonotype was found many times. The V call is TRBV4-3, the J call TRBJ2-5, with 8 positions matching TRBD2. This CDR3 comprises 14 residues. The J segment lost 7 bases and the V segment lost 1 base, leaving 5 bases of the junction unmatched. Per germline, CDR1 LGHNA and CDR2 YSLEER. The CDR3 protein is CASSQGLAGGTQYF. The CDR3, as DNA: TGCGCCAGCAGCCAAGGTCTAGCGGGTGGGACCCAGTACTTC.

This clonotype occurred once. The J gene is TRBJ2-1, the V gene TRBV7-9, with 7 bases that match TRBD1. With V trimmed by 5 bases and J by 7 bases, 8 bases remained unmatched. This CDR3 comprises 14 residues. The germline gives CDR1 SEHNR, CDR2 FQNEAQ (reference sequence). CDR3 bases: TGTGCCAGCAGCCAGGTGACAGGGAGTAATGAGCAGTTCTTC. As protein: CASSQVTGSNEQFF. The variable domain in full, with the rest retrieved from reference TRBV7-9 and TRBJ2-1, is DTGVSQNPRHKITKRGQNVTFRCDPISEHNRLYWYRQTLGQGPEFLTYFQNEAQLEKSRLLSDRFSAERPKGSFSTLEIQRTEQGDSAMYLCASSQVTGSNEQFFGPGTRLTVL.

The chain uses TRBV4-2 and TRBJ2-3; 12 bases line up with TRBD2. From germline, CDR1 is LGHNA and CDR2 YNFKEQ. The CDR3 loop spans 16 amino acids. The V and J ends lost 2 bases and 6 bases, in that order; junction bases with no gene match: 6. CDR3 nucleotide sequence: TGTGCCAGCAGCCAACCTAGCGGGGGGGCCGTGGATACGCAGTATTTT. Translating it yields CASSQPSGGAVDTQYF.

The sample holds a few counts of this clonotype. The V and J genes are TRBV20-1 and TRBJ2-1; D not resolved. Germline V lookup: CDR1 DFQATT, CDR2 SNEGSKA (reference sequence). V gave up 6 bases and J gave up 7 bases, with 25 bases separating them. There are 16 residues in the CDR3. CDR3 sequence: CSAIAQARVLRNEQFF. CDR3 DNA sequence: TGCAGTGCAATCGCCCAGGCCCGGGTTTTAAGGAATGAGCAGTTCTTC.

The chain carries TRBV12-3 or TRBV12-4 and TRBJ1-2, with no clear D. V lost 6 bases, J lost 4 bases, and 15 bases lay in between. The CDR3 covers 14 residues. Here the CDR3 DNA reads TGTGCCAGCAGCAGGACTGGATACGCCTATGGCTACACCTTC. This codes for CASSRTGYAYGYTF.

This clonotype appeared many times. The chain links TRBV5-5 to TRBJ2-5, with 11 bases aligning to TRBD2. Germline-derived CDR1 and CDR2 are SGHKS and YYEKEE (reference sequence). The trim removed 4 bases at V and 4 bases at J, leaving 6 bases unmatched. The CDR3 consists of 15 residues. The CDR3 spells CASSMTSGTVETQYF. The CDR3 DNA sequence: TGTGCCAGCAGCATGACTAGCGGGACGGTAGAGACCCAGTACTTC.

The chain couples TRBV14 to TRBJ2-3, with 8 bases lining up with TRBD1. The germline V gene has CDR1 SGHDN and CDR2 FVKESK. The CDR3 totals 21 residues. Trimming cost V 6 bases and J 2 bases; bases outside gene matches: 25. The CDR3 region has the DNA TGTGCCAGCAGTCCCTTACCGGGACAGGAGACCCAGACCCGAGCCACAGATACGCAGTATTTT. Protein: CASSPLPGQETQTRATDTQYF. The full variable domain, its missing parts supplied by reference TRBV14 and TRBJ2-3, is EAGVTQFPSHSVIEKGQTVTLRCDPISGHDNLYWYRRVMGKEIKFLLHFVKESKQDESGMPNNRFLAERTGGTYSTLKVQPAELEDSGVYFCASSPLPGQETQTRATDTQYFGPGTRLTVL.

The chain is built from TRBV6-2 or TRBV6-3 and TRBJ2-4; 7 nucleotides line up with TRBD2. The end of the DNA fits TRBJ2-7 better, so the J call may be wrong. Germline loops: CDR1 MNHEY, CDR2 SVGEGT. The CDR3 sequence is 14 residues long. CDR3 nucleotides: TGTGCCAGCATACACCCGGGACTACCCTACGAGCAGTACTTC. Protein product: CASIHPGLPYEQYF.

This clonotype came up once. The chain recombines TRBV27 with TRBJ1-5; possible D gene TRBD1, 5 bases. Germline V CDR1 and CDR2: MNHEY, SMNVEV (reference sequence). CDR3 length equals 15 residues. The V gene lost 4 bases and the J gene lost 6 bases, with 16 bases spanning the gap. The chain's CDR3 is CASSSTGGEGQPQHF. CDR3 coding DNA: TGTGCCAGCAGTTCCACGGGAGGGGAGGGTCAGCCCCAGCATTTT.

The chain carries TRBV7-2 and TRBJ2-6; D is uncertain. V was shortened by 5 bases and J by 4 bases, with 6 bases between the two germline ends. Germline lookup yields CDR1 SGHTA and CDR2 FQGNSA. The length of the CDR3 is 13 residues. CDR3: CASSQLGANVLTF. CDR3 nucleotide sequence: TGTGCCAGCAGCCAGTTAGGGGCCAACGTCCTGACTTTC.

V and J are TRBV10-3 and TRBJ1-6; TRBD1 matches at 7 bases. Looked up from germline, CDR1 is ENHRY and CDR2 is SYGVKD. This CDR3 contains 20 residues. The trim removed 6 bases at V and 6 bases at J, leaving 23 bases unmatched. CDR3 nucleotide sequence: TGTGCCATCAGGTTACGTGCTGGGCTGGGACAGCATGTTGGTAATTCACCCCTCCACTTT. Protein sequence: CAIRLRAGLGQHVGNSPLHF.

Here the CDR3 reads CASSPLVQGFDEQYF. The CDR3 region has the DNA TGCGCCAGCAGCCCATTAGTACAGGGATTCGACGAGCAGTACTTC. The chain recombines TRBV4-3 with TRBJ2-7; D perhaps matches TRBD1 (6 bases). CDR1 is LGHNA, CDR2 YSLEER, per germline. V was clipped by 4 bases and J by 5 bases, with 18 bases between them. The CDR3 totals 15 residues.

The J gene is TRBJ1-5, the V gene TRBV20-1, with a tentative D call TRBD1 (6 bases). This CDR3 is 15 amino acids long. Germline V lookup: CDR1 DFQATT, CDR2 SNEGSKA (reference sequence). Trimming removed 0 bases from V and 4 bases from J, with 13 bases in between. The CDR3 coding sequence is TGCAGTGCTAGAGAGGGTGGGGGCAGGAATCAGCCCCAGCATTTT. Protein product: CSAREGGGRNQPQHF.

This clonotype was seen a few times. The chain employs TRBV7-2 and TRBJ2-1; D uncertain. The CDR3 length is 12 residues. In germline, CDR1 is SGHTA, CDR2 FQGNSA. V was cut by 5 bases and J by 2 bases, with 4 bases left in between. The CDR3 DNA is TGTGCCAGCAGCCCAGCCTACAATGAGCAGTTCTTC. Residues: CASSPAYNEQFF. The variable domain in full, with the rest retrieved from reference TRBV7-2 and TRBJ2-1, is GAGVSQSPSNKVTEKGKDVELRCDPISGHTALYWYRQSLGQGLEFLIYFQGNSAPDKSGLPSDRFSAERTGGSVSTLTIQRTQQEDSAVYLCASSPAYNEQFFGPGTRLTVL.

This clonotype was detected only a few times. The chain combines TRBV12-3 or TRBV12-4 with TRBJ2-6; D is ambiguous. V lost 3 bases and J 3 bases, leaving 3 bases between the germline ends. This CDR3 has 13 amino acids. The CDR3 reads CASSFRGANVLTF. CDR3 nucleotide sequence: TGTGCCAGCAGTTTTCGTGGGGCCAACGTCCTGACTTTC.

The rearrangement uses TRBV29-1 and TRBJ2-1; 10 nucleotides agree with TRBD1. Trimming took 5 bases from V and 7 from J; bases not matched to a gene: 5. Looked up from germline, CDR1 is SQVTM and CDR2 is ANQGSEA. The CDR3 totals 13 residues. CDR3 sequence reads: CSVNTGQGNEQFF. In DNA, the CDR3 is TGCAGCGTTAACACGGGACAGGGGAATGAGCAGTTCTTC.